These T cell receptor beta chains were read from a single sample in a study of cytomegalovirus exposure and HLA in healthy donors. Produced via immunoSEQ multiplex PCR; TCRdb's table is partial and in-frame only. Across more than 60,000 clones, the top ten clones capture roughly 15% of the sample. Sequenced sample: PBMCs. The receptors originated from a boy aged 10-17 years in good health and CMV-seronegative. CDR3s include the opening cysteine and the closing phenylalanine or tryptophan. The D gene is left open where the match is weak.

.,TRBV19,TRBJ1-1,TGTGCCAGTAGTAGTATGGCCACTGAAGCTTTCTTT,CASSSMATEAFF
TRBD2,TRBV5-1,TRBJ2-1,TGCGCCAGCAGCTTGGTGCTAGCGGGGGACAATGAGCAGTTCTTC,CASSLVLAGDNEQFF
.,TRBV7-9,TRBJ1-2,TGTGCCAGCAGCCCCTCCTTGGGAGATGGCTACACCTTC,CASSPSLGDGYTF
.,TRBV2,TRBJ1-2,TGTGCCAGCAGAGTCGGGGGTTACGACTATGGCTACACCTTC,CASRVGGYDYGYTF
TRBD1,TRBV2,TRBJ2-2,TGTGCCAGCAGAGAACAGGGGCCCACCGGGGAGCTGTTTTTT,CASREQGPTGELFF
TRBD1,TRBV5-1,TRBJ1-2,TGCGCCAGCAGCCCGCCGGGACAGGGGTGGACCCGGACCTTCCGGGGCTACACCTTC,CASSPPGQGWTRTFRGYTF
.,TRBV19,TRBJ1-6,TGTGCCAGTAGTATAACTGGTGTCGATTCACCCCTCCACTTT,CASSITGVDSPLHF
.,TRBV12-2,TRBJ1-2,TGTGCAAGTCGCTCTCGACAGGGGAACTATGGCTACACCTTC,CASRSRQGNYGYTF
.,TRBV18,TRBJ2-1,TGTGCCAGCTCGTCACTAGCTATTGCGAATAATGAGCAGTTCTTC,CASSSLAIANNEQFF
TRBD1,TRBV18,TRBJ2-1,TGCGCCAGCTCACCCGAACAGGGGGCATACAATGAGCAGTTCTTC,CASSPEQGAYNEQFF
.,TRBV9,TRBJ2-1,TGTGCCAGCAGCGTGGACTCCTACCTCTACAATGAGCAGTTCTTC,CASSVDSYLYNEQFF
.,TRBV7-9,TRBJ2-5,TGTGCCAGCAGCTCAACAACGAGAGATAAAGGGGGAGTCCAAGAGACCCAGTACTTC,CASSSTTRDKGGVQETQYF
.,TRBV7-2,TRBJ2-3,TGTGCCAGCAGCTCCACTGGTGCGGGGCCCAATACGCAGTATTTT,CASSSTGAGPNTQYF
.,TRBV7-2,TRBJ1-3,TGTGCCAGCAGCTTACGGGACACCATATATTTT,CASSLRDTIYF
TRBD1,TRBV5-1,TRBJ2-7,TGCGCCAGCAGCGTCCGGGACAGGGGCAGCGAGCAGTACTTC,CASSVRDRGSEQYF
.,TRBV6-5,TRBJ2-7,TGTGCCAGCAGTTACAAGGACAGCTCCTACGAGCAGTACTTC,CASSYKDSSYEQYF
TRBD1,TRBV5-1,TRBJ1-1,TGCGCCAGTGCGCCAGGGACAGGGGCGGATGAAGCTTTCTTT,CASAPGTGADEAFF
TRBD2,TRBV10-2,TRBJ2-3,TGCGCCAGCACCAGCGGGGGGGCGGATACGCAGTATTTT,CASTSGGADTQYF
TRBD1,TRBV28,TRBJ1-2,TGTGCCAGCAGTTCCTGGACAGGGGGCTATGGCTACACCTTC,CASSSWTGGYGYTF
TRBD1,TRBV25-1,TRBJ2-7,TGTGCCAGCAGTGAATCCACAAAGACAGGGGGCAAGGTCGAGCAGTACTTC,CASSESTKTGGKVEQYF
.,TRBV30,TRBJ1-6,TGTGCCTGGAGTTCACACAGGCGAAACTATAATTCACCCCTCCACTTT,CAWSSHRRNYNSPLHF
TRBD1,TRBV5-1,TRBJ1-1,TGCGCCAGCTCGCGGACAGGGACGATGGGCACTGAAGCTTTCTTT,CASSRTGTMGTEAFF
.,TRBV18,TRBJ1-1,TGTGCCAGCTCACTCAGACAGGCTGAAGCTTTCTTT,CASSLRQAEAFF
.,TRBV29-1,TRBJ1-2,TGCAGCGTTGAAGTTTGGCCCGGGGGGAATGGCTACACCTTC,CSVEVWPGGNGYTF
.,TRBV7-6,TRBJ2-5,TGTGCCAGCAGCCCCTGGATGAGCGAAGAGACCCAGTACTTC,CASSPWMSEETQYF
TRBD2,TRBV11-3,TRBJ2-1,TGTGCCAGCAGCCCTACCAGCGGGAGCGATGAGCAGTTCTTC,CASSPTSGSDEQFF
.,TRBV6-5,TRBJ2-2,TGTGCCAGCAGTTTCTGGCTAGATAACACCGGGGAGCTGTTTTTT,CASSFWLDNTGELFF
TRBD1,TRBV2,TRBJ1-3,TGTGCCAGCAGGGCGACAGGGGGCCGAAACACCATATATTTT,CASRATGGRNTIYF
.,TRBV15,TRBJ1-5,TGTGCCACCAGCGGTGGCAAAGATCAGCCCCAGCATTTT,CATSGGKDQPQHF
TRBD2,TRBV7-9,TRBJ2-1,TGTGCCAGCAGCCCGGGACTAGCGGGGGACCGAGAGCAGTTCTTC,CASSPGLAGDREQFF
TRBD1,TRBV6-4,TRBJ1-5,TGTGCCAGTCGCCAGGGGGCCGGTCAGCCCCAGCATTTT,CASRQGAGQPQHF
TRBD2,TRBV19,TRBJ2-3,TGTGCCAGCCCTCTCATTGGCCTCCGGGGGGACGGGGCAGATACGCAGTATTTT,CASPLIGLRGDGADTQYF
TRBD2,TRBV30,TRBJ2-1,TGTGCCTGGAGTCTTGGGACTAGCGGGGTGTTCTTC,CAWSLGTSGVFF
.,TRBV19,TRBJ2-5,TGTGCCAGTAAGACCCTCGGGGGAGAAGAGACCCAGTACTTC,CASKTLGGEETQYF
TRBD2,TRBV29-1,TRBJ2-3,TGCAGCGTGGAGGGACTAGCGGGAAATATAGATACGCAGTATTTT,CSVEGLAGNIDTQYF
.,TRBV4-3,TRBJ1-4,TGCGCCAGCAGCCTGCAAGGGGGACCTAATGAAAAACTGTTTTTT,CASSLQGGPNEKLFF
.,TRBV19,TRBJ1-1,TGTGCCAGTAGTATCCTCAGGGGCACTGAAGCTTTCTTT,CASSILRGTEAFF
.,TRBV10-1,TRBJ2-7,TGCGCCAGCAGCCAACGGACAAAAGTCTCCTACGAGCAGTACTTC,CASSQRTKVSYEQYF
.,TRBV9,TRBJ2-7,TGTGCCAGCAGCCCCGCCAGCGGGTCCTACGAGCAGTACTTC,CASSPASGSYEQYF
TRBD2,TRBV27,TRBJ2-7,TGTGCCAGCAGTTACCTGACTAGCGGGAGTTACGAGCAGTACTTC,CASSYLTSGSYEQYF
TRBD2,TRBV18,TRBJ2-7,TGTGCCAGCTCACCACAGCGGGAGCAAGTGAATGAGCAGTACTTC,CASSPQREQVNEQYF
TRBD1,TRBV30,TRBJ2-1,TGTGCCTGGAGCAGGGACAGGGTCGGCAATGAGCAGTTCTTC,CAWSRDRVGNEQFF
.,TRBV19,TRBJ1-1,TGTGCCAGTACCACGGGGGGCCCTAACACTGAAGCTTTCTTT,CASTTGGPNTEAFF
.,TRBV7-9,TRBJ2-7,TGTGCCAGCAGCTTCTCGAACTACGAGCAGTACTTC,CASSFSNYEQYF
.,TRBV4-3,TRBJ2-1,TGCGCCAGCAGCCAGGGAACGGGAGTATACAATGAGCAGTTCTTC,CASSQGTGVYNEQFF
TRBD2,TRBV5-1,TRBJ2-7,TGCGCCAGCAGCCCCCGGTCGGTAGCGGGAGTTTCTGCCTACGAGCAGTACTTC,CASSPRSVAGVSAYEQYF
.,TRBV7-7,TRBJ1-1,TGTGCCAGCAGCAGCGACGGGAACACTGAAGCTTTCTTT,CASSSDGNTEAFF
TRBD1,TRBV5-1,TRBJ1-2,TGCGCCAGCAGGGGTGGGGACAGGGAACATGGCTACACCTTC,CASRGGDREHGYTF
.,TRBV27,TRBJ2-7,TGTGCCAGCAGTTTATCCAGGACAGTCTACGAGCAGTACTTC,CASSLSRTVYEQYF
.,TRBV6-5,TRBJ2-7,TGTGCCAGCAGTTTAATACCGGGACTCCTCTACGAGCAGTACTTC,CASSLIPGLLYEQYF
TRBD1,TRBV5-6,TRBJ1-2,TGTGCCAGCAGATTGGGGGACAGGGGTTACACCTTC,CASRLGDRGYTF
.,TRBV2,TRBJ1-5,TGTGCCAGCAGTGAAGCACCTGGGGCTGGGCAGCCCCAGCATTTT,CASSEAPGAGQPQHF
.,TRBV6-5,TRBJ1-1,TGTGCCAGCAGTTACTCCATAAGGGAGGACACTGAAGCTTTCTTT,CASSYSIREDTEAFF
.,TRBV9,TRBJ2-2,TGTGCCAGCAGCCCACTCCCGACCGGGGAGCTGTTTTTT,CASSPLPTGELFF
.,TRBV18,TRBJ1-1,TGTGCCAGCTCACCTACTAGGGCCGGGGACACTGAAGCTTTCTTT,CASSPTRAGDTEAFF